This TCR beta chain was identified during a study of human T cells and chemical hapten exposure. Single cDNA molecules in the library carried unique molecular identifiers attached during preparation. TCRdb re-called the RACE reads through MiXCR, storing one row per CDR3 protein. Among about 110,000 distinct CDR3 sequences listed, approximately 11% were seen once. Documented time point: patch test 1, 2 weeks after DPC sensitization. Treatment here: therapeutic diphenylcyclopropenone sensitization with weekly scalp DPC. This clonotype occurred a few times. CDR3 size: 14 residues. Looked up from germline, CDR1 is SGHAT and CDR2 is FQNNGV. V shed 5 bases, J shed 4 bases, and the junction held 7 bases outside the gene matches.

Sequenced here: whole blood, sampled in connection with sensitization to the hapten diphenylcyclopropenone (DPC). The chain recombines TRBV11-2 with TRBJ2-7; TRBD1 matches at 8 bases. This TCR came from a middle-aged woman with alopecia areata. Some clones in this sample may be carry-over from other donors' samples. The CDR3 here is CASSRQGTQYEQYF. The DNA of the CDR3 is TGTGCCAGCAGCCGACAGGGGACACAGTACGAGCAGTACTTC. The full variable domain, completed using reference TRBV11-2 and TRBJ2-7, is EAGVAQSPRYKIIEKRQSVAFWCNPISGHATLYWYQQILGQGPKLLIQFQNNGVVDDSQLPKDRFSAERLKGVDSTLKIQPAKLEDSAVYLCASSRQGTQYEQYFGPGTRLTVT.